This T cell receptor (beta chain) was captured in a study of blood T cell repertoires in COVID-19. V was cut by 5 bases and J by 7 bases, with 12 bases left in between. The V gene's germline CDR1 is LGHDT and CDR2 YNNKEL (reference sequence). This CDR3 is built from 12 residues. For this clone: In the same sample, other DNA sequences code for this CDR3.

Only in-frame clones appear in the TCRdb table, and some are missing; sequencing was by immunoSEQ multiplex PCR. The sample has 140,000 to 150,000 clones, under 90% seen once; the top ten hold more than 8%. The V call is TRBV3-1 (or the pseudogene TRBV3-2), the J call TRBJ2-7, with a possible D match to TRBD1 (6 bases). The sample was peripheral blood. The clonotype was recovered from a human donor in a cohort sampled during active COVID-19. The CDR3, as DNA: TGTGCCAGCAGCACGGACAGTTGGGAGCAGTACTTC. Amino acids: CASSTDSWEQYF.